Described below is a single T cell receptor beta chain sequence and its context. The antigen remains unidentified. In TCRdb, the RT-PCR reads were re-called with MiXCR into one record per CDR3 protein. The sample holds around 850,000 distinct CDR3 sequences, 18% seen once. The sample comes from a study of response to subunit inactivated influenza vaccine. Study-wide results and limits: With each seasonal influenza vaccination, the authors suggested, few new T cells are recruited.

This receptor was identified in a man aged 50-60 years who received an inactivated influenza vaccine. Sequencing was performed on PBMCs from blood, taken less than 6 days after vaccination.

The CDR3 region is CSAEEGLSRLFF. DNA of the CDR3: TGCAGTGCTGAAGAGGGGCTAAGCCGGCTGTTTTTT. The genes are TRBV20-1 and TRBJ2-2; the D gene could be TRBD1 or TRBD2 (5 bases each). Trimming pared 5 bases from V and 13 bases from J, leaving 17 bases between. This CDR3 is 12 amino acids long. The V gene's germline CDR1 is DFQATT and CDR2 SNEGSKA (reference sequence).